This TCR beta chain was found in a study of T-cell reconstitution after alpha-beta-depleted transplantation in children. As it was prepared, the TCRbeta library received unique molecular identifiers. Via MiXCR, TCRdb re-called the PCR reads, giving one row per CDR3 protein. Here the sample spans more than 400,000 distinct CDR3 sequences, over 9.5% being singletons. This clonotype came up a few times. The CDR3 is 17 residues long. J was trimmed by 0 bases and V by 1 base; bases with no gene match: 6. CDR1 and CDR2 (germline): SGHVS, FNYEAQ. J is TRBJ2-3 and V is TRBV7-6; 8 nucleotides align to TRBD2. The TCR originated in a female patient aged 2-10 years who had a stem cell transplant for aplastic anemia, so the T cells may come from the graft donor. This material consisted of PBMCs, mostly from graft donor cells, taken 180 days after TCRalphabeta/CD19-depleted stem cell transplant. The CDR3 DNA reads TGTGCCAGCAGCTTAGAAGTCCTAGCGGGTAGCACAGATACGCAGTATTTT. Protein sequence: CASSLEVLAGSTDTQYF.